This TCR beta chain derives from a study of spatial heterogeneity in lung cancer. This clonotype was recorded a few times. Looked up from germline, CDR1 is SGDLS and CDR2 is YYNGEE. This CDR3 is 15 amino acids long. The V and J ends lost 6 bases and 3 bases, in that order; junction bases with no gene match: 6. TCRdb re-called the 5' RACE reads with MiXCR, one entry per CDR3 protein. The sample gives about 92,000 distinct CDR3 sequences, approximately 12% of which show up once; about two fifths is in the top ten. Sample time point: sample taken at primary tumor resection. This receptor was identified in a male donor with early-stage non-small cell lung cancer. V usage is TRBV9 and J usage is TRBJ2-2; 9 bases are shared with TRBD1. The sequenced sample was PBMCs, obtained at surgery. The CDR3: CASNRGDRDTGELFF. CDR3 in DNA: TGTGCCAGCAACCGAGGGGACAGGGACACCGGGGAGCTGTTTTTT.